The 6 T cell receptor beta chains reported below all come from one sample, sequenced in a study of cytomegalovirus exposure and HLA in healthy donors. The PCR contained 60 Vbeta and 13 Jbeta primers. TCRdb keeps only in-frame clones here, not all; method: immunoSEQ multiplex PCR. The profile shows around 150,000 clones, 68% of them singletons. Source material: PBMCs. These receptors came from a man between 45 and 60 years old in good health and CMV-seronegative.

The V gene is TRBV7-9, the J gene TRBJ1-5, with 8 bases that match TRBD1. The CDR3 covers 16 residues. Per the germline V gene, CDR1 is SEHNR and CDR2 is FQNEAQ (reference sequence). After removal of 5 bases from V and 4 bases from J, the junction contained 10 bases not matched to a gene. CDR3 protein: CASSRGTGRGNQPQHF. CDR3 DNA: TGTGCCAGCAGCCGTGGGACAGGCCGAGGGAATCAGCCCCAGCATTTT.

The CDR3 DNA sequence: TGTGCCAGCAGCTTACAAGGAGGGAGCTCCTATAATTCACCCCTCCACTTT. Translation: CASSLQGGSSYNSPLHF. This chain uses TRBV9 with TRBJ1-6; D uncertain. The length of the CDR3 is 17 residues. Trimming took off 4 bases at V and 0 bases at J, with 14 bases between the two ends. The germline gives CDR1 SGDLS, CDR2 YYNGEE.

This sequence joins TRBV6-1 and TRBJ1-3, with D hard to call. Germline-derived CDR1 and CDR2 are MNHNS and SASEGT. V dropped 5 bases and J dropped 2 bases, with 10 bases sitting between them. This CDR3 contains 14 residues. CDR3 nucleotide sequence: TGTGCCAGCAGTTCCCGAGGCCCTGGAAACACCATATATTTT. This translates into CASSSRGPGNTIYF.

The V and J genes are TRBV14 and TRBJ2-2, with TRBD1 identical over 10 bases. The CDR3 spans 15 residues. Losses at the gene ends were 4 bases for V and 5 bases for J; bases not matched to a gene: 4. Germline V gives CDR1 SGHDN, CDR2 FVKESK. The CDR3 nucleotides are TGTGCCAGCAGCCCGACAGGGGGCCGGACCGGGGAGCTGTTTTTT. The encoded protein is CASSPTGGRTGELFF.

CDR3 sequence reads: CASSESGVPGAFF. The CDR3 bases are TGTGCCAGCAGTGAGTCGGGGGTTCCCGGAGCTTTCTTT. This chain links TRBV6-1 with TRBJ1-1; possibly TRBD1 for D (5 bases). The CDR3 covers 13 residues. CDR1 MNHNS and CDR2 SASEGT come from the germline V gene. Between the trimmed V and J ends, which lost 3 bases and 10 bases, there was a span of 15 bases.

The chain combines TRBV19 with TRBJ1-1; possibly TRBD1 for D (5 bases). Germline CDR1 and CDR2: LNHDA and SQIVND (reference sequence). CDR3 length equals 15 residues. Trimming took off 1 base at V and 1 base at J, with 10 bases between the two ends. CDR3 region: CASSIVRTRNTEAFF. Written as DNA, the CDR3 is TGTGCCAGTAGTATAGTTAGGACAAGGAACACTGAAGCTTTCTTT.